Listed here are 11 T cell receptor beta chains from one sample, sequenced in a study of shared clonotypes between healthy human individuals. Only in-frame clones appear in the TCRdb table, and some are missing; sequencing was by immunoSEQ multiplex PCR. The table lists under 2.5 million clones, roughly 90% of them singletons, with about 0.36% in the top ten. Sequenced: naive CD4+ T cells from PBMCs. As to subset: CD45RA+ positively selected. The receptor set was obtained from a man between 18 and 29 years old in good health. Some clones in this sample may be carry-over from other donors' samples.

The chain carries TRBV27 and TRBJ2-7, with 7 bases matching TRBD2. J was trimmed by 3 bases and V by 3 bases; bases with no gene match: 8. From germline, CDR1 is MNHEY and CDR2 SMNVEV (reference sequence). There are 15 residues in the CDR3. CDR3 in DNA: TGTGCCAGCAGTTTTGGGCTAGCGGAACTCTACGAGCAGTACTTC. Encoded protein: CASSFGLAELYEQYF.

The rearrangement links TRBV7-3 to TRBJ2-3, with D possibly being TRBD1 or TRBD2 (6 bases each). V gave up 2 bases and J gave up 0 bases, with 12 bases separating them. The CDR3 spans 16 residues. The germline V gene encodes CDR1 SGHTA and CDR2 FQGTGA. CDR3 sequence reads: CASSLAGTSSTDTQYF. In nucleotides, the CDR3 is TGTGCCAGCAGCTTAGCGGGGACATCTAGCACAGATACGCAGTATTTT.

The chain is built from TRBV19 and TRBJ2-7; D not resolved. V lost 7 bases, J lost 1 base, and 8 bases lay in between. Germline values: CDR1 LNHDA, CDR2 SQIVND (reference sequence). This CDR3 comprises 12 residues. This CDR3 is CASIGNSYEQYF. CDR3 DNA sequence: TGTGCCAGTATAGGAAATTCCTACGAGCAGTACTTC.

The chain links TRBV7-7 to TRBJ2-5, with no clear D. Per germline, CDR1 SSHAT and CDR2 FNYEAQ (reference sequence). V shed 1 base and J shed 4 bases, with 7 bases lying between them. The CDR3 consists of 13 residues. The CDR3 protein is CASSLGPRETQYF. CDR3 in DNA: TGTGCCAGCAGCTTAGGGCCCCGAGAGACCCAGTACTTC.

This clone was seen only once. The V gene is TRBV28, the J gene TRBJ1-2, with D perhaps matching TRBD1 (5 bases). V was pared by 8 bases and J by 7 bases, with 17 bases between. Per the germline V gene, CDR1 is MDHEN and CDR2 is SYDVKM. This CDR3 is built from 13 residues. CDR3 in DNA: TGTGCCAGCGGGGCGGTGGGCGCGGGTGGCTACACCTTC. Amino acid sequence: CASGAVGAGGYTF.

The rearrangement links TRBV2 to TRBJ2-7; D ambiguous. Trimming shortened V by 6 bases and J by 6 bases, and 15 bases separated the two germline ends. The CDR3 is made up of 13 amino acids. Germline loops: CDR1 SNHLY, CDR2 FYNNEI. Here the CDR3 DNA reads TGTGCCAGCAGGGTAAGCTACTACGTCGAGCAGTACTTC. Translated, it gives CASRVSYYVEQYF.

V usage is TRBV30 and J usage is TRBJ1-5; tentatively, D is TRBD1 (5 bases). This CDR3 region has 13 residues. Germline values: CDR1 GTSNPN, CDR2 SVGIG (reference sequence). Trimming removed 2 bases at V and 4 bases at J, with 9 bases between. CDR3 amino acids: CAWSLDRNQPQHF. CDR3 nucleotides: TGTGCCTGGAGTCTAGACAGAAATCAGCCCCAGCATTTT.

The V gene is TRBV7-2, the J gene TRBJ2-3; TRBD2 matches at 9 bases. In germline, CDR1 is SGHTA, CDR2 FQGNSA. The CDR3 runs 18 residues. Trimming took 1 base from V and 2 from J; bases not matched to a gene: 10. The CDR3 spells CASSLVASGKPLTDTQYF. Here the CDR3 DNA reads TGTGCCAGCAGCTTAGTGGCTAGCGGGAAGCCTCTCACAGATACGCAGTATTTT.

This chain links TRBV6-5 with TRBJ2-1; 12 bases align to TRBD2. V lost 7 bases and J lost 8; bases outside the gene matches: 6. The CDR3 consists of 14 residues. CDR1 and CDR2 from the germline V gene are MNHEY and SVGAGI. The CDR3 sequence: CASTRTSGKHEQFF. Written as DNA, the CDR3 is TGTGCCAGCACCCGGACTAGCGGGAAACATGAGCAGTTCTTC.

The chain is built from TRBV4-2 and TRBJ2-7; possible D gene TRBD2, 6 bases. The germline V and J ends were trimmed by 0 bases and 6 bases, with 12 bases remaining between them. Per germline, CDR1 LGHNA and CDR2 YNFKEQ. This CDR3 is 14 amino acids long. The CDR3 region has the DNA TGTGCCAGCAGCCAAGATATACTAGCACGCGAGCAGTACTTC. This translates into CASSQDILAREQYF.

The chain has TRBV7-9 and TRBJ1-1; D is possibly TRBD1 (5 bases). CDR1 is SEHNR, CDR2 FQNEAQ, per germline (reference sequence). The length of the CDR3 is 15 residues. V was clipped by 3 bases and J by 3 bases, with 14 bases between them. The DNA for the CDR3 is TGTGCCAGCAGCTTCGGGGGGAGCAGGGACACTGAAGCTTTCTTT. Amino acids: CASSFGGSRDTEAFF.